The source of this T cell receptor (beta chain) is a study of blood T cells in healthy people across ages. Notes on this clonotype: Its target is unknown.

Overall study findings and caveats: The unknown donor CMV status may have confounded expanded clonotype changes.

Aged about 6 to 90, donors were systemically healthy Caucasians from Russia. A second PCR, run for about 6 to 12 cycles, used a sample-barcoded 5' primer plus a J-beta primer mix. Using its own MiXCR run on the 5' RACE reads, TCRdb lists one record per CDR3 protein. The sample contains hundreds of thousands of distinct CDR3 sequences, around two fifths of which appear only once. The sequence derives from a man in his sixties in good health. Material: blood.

The CDR3 DNA reads TGTGCCAGCAGCTTAGGGCCCCATTTTGGGGACGAGCAGTACTTC. This gives the protein CASSLGPHFGDEQYF. V and J are TRBV7-6 and TRBJ2-5; unclear D gene. Near its end, the DNA agrees better with TRBJ2-7, so the J call may be wrong. The germline gives CDR1 SGHVS, CDR2 FNYEAQ. This CDR3 comprises 15 residues.